Following are 17 T cell receptor beta chains from one sample sequenced in a study of blood T cell repertoires in COVID-19 (dated by TCRdb to 2018 to 2021). The method was the immunoSEQ multiplex PCR assay. TCRdb obtained this table from immuneACCESS and retained in-frame rearrangements with V and J assigned. These tables miss some clones; where compared with another copy, unresolved V genes account for less than half of the shortfall, and the remainder is unexplained. The sample has tens of thousands of clones on record, approximately 89% of them singletons. The ten largest clones capture about 18% of the sample. Source material: peripheral blood. All receptors derive from a human donor in a cohort sampled during active COVID-19.

J is TRBJ1-1 and V is TRBV5-6, with D maybe TRBD1 (6 bases). The CDR3 is 15 residues long. V dropped 1 base and J dropped 7 bases, with 17 bases sitting between them. The V gene's germline CDR1 is SGHDT and CDR2 YYEEEE. CDR3: CASSLRTRGVREAFF. CDR3 DNA: TGTGCCAGCAGCTTGAGAACCAGGGGAGTCCGTGAAGCTTTCTTT.

CDR3 sequence (DNA): TGTGCCACCAGCAGAACAGGGCCCTATGGCTACACCTTC. Amino acids: CATSRTGPYGYTF. V usage is TRBV15 and J usage is TRBJ1-2, with D perhaps matching TRBD1 (6 bases). Germline V gives CDR1 LNHNV, CDR2 YYDKDF (reference sequence). V lost 2 bases to trimming and J lost 4 bases, with 8 bases between them. CDR3 length: 13 amino acids.

DNA of the CDR3: TGTGCCAGCAGCCCGCCCTGGGGGGTCTACGAGCAGTACTTC. Encoded protein: CASSPPWGVYEQYF. The genes are TRBV7-9 and TRBJ2-7, with a weak D call TRBD2 (6 bases). The germline CDR1 and CDR2 sequences are SEHNR and FQNEAQ (reference sequence). CDR3 size: 14 residues. Trimming removed 5 bases from V and 3 bases from J, with 14 bases in between.

The chain joins TRBV7-2 to TRBJ1-1, with D perhaps TRBD1 (6 bases). The CDR3 totals 14 residues. CDR1 SGHTA and CDR2 FQGNSA come from the germline V gene. The V gene lost 1 base and the J gene lost 4 bases, with 10 bases spanning the gap. The CDR3 DNA follows: TGTGCCAGCAGCTTAGTATCCAGGGGCACTGAAGCTTTCTTT. It specifies CASSLVSRGTEAFF.

This clone was picked up a small number of times. The chain joins TRBV28 to TRBJ1-6; maybe TRBD1 (6 bases). The CDR3 runs to 13 residues. Trimming removed 4 bases from V and 9 bases from J, with 10 bases in between. Germline V CDR1 and CDR2: MDHEN, SYDVKM. CDR3 nucleotide sequence: TGTGCCAGCAGTTCCACAGGGAGTTCACCCCTCCACTTT. Translation: CASSSTGSSPLHF.

Only one count was recorded for this clone. V gene TRBV2 combines with J gene TRBJ1-1; the D gene is possibly TRBD1 (6 bases). The germline CDR1 and CDR2 sequences are SNHLY and FYNNEI. V lost 9 bases and J 0 bases, leaving 14 bases between the germline ends. The CDR3 length is 14 residues. The CDR3 loop is CARGGGFLNTEAFF. CDR3 nucleotides: TGTGCCAGAGGGGGAGGGTTTTTGAACACTGAAGCTTTCTTT.

The rearrangement uses TRBV6-5 and TRBJ1-1; D might be TRBD1 (5 bases). CDR3 size: 14 residues. Germline V lookup: CDR1 MNHEY, CDR2 SVGAGI. V shed 6 bases and J shed 4 bases, with 15 bases lying between them. CDR3 nucleotides: TGTGCCAGCAGACTACCGGCCGGGGGCACTGAAGCTTTCTTT. Protein product: CASRLPAGGTEAFF.

This chain links TRBV7-2 with TRBJ2-7; TRBD2 is a possible D gene (6 bases). Trimming took off 0 bases at V and 5 bases at J, with 11 bases between the two ends. The length of the CDR3 is 14 residues. Germline lookup yields CDR1 SGHTA and CDR2 FQGNSA. CDR3 sequence: CASSLAEGSHEQYF. DNA of the CDR3: TGTGCCAGCAGCTTAGCGGAGGGAAGCCACGAGCAGTACTTC.

V usage is TRBV4-2 and J usage is TRBJ1-2; D unresolved. V lost 2 bases to trimming and J lost 1 base, with 8 bases between them. Looked up from germline, CDR1 is LGHNA and CDR2 is YNFKEQ. CDR3 size: 14 residues. The CDR3 loop is CASSQPQDNYGYTF. The CDR3 DNA reads as TGTGCCAGCAGCCAACCTCAGGATAACTATGGCTACACCTTC.

The chain uses TRBV7-9 and TRBJ1-4; 7 positions agree with TRBD1. CDR1 is SEHNR and CDR2 is FQNEAQ in the germline V gene (reference sequence). CDR3 length: 15 amino acids. V lost 3 bases and J lost 4; bases outside the gene matches: 5. CDR3 residues: CASSFPGQLNEKLFF. The CDR3 bases are TGTGCCAGCAGCTTCCCGGGACAGCTTAATGAAAAACTGTTTTTT.

The chain combines TRBV15 with TRBJ2-2; TRBD2 is a possible D gene (5 bases). Germline-derived CDR1 and CDR2 are LNHNV and YYDKDF (reference sequence). CDR3 length: 15 amino acids. V dropped 0 bases and J dropped 7 bases, with 12 bases sitting between them. The CDR3 sequence: CATSRDAGRNGELFF. CDR3 sequence (DNA): TGTGCCACCAGCAGAGATGCGGGTCGGAACGGGGAGCTGTTTTTT.

The rearrangement uses TRBV6-4 and TRBJ2-3; no definite D call. The germline CDR1 and CDR2 sequences are MRHNA and SNTAGT. CDR3 length: 15 residues. V shed 8 bases and J shed 6 bases, with 21 bases lying between them. CDR3 sequence (DNA): TGTGCCAGCGCCTCGGATGACTTCCAAAGGGATACGCAGTATTTT. This encodes CASASDDFQRDTQYF.

This clone was seen a single time. The chain employs TRBV12-5 and TRBJ1-1; TRBD1 is a possible D gene (5 bases). Trimming removed 0 bases from V and 1 base from J, with 9 bases in between. Germline CDR1 is LGHNT and CDR2 is FRNRAP. The CDR3 runs 15 residues. DNA of the CDR3: TGTGCTAGTGGTTTGGTACTTCAGGGGAACACTGAAGCTTTCTTT. It encodes CASGLVLQGNTEAFF.

V and J are TRBV29-1 and TRBJ1-2; D possibly corresponds to TRBD1 (5 bases). Germline V gene lookup returns CDR1 SQVTM and CDR2 ANQGSEA. CDR3 length: 13 residues. V was shortened by 7 bases and J by 2 bases, with 14 bases between the two germline ends. The DNA for the CDR3 is TGCAGCGAAAACAGGCAGCCAAACTATGGCTACACCTTC. Translated: CSENRQPNYGYTF. The full variable domain, with the rest looked up from reference TRBV29-1 and TRBJ1-2, is SAVISQKPSRDICQRGTSLTIQCQVDSQVTMMFWYRQQPGQSLTLIATANQGSEATYESGFVIDKFPISRPNLTFSTLTVSNMSPEDSSIYLCSENRQPNYGYTFGSGTRLTVV.

The V and J genes are TRBV4-1 and TRBJ1-4; D not certain. The CDR3 runs to 15 residues. Trimming shortened V by 5 bases and J by 1 base, and 11 bases separated the two germline ends. Germline V lookup: CDR1 MGHRA, CDR2 YSYEKL. The CDR3 DNA follows: TGCGCCAGCAGCTCCCTTGGCCGAACTAATGAAAAACTGTTTTTT. It encodes CASSSLGRTNEKLFF.

The chain combines TRBV28 with TRBJ2-5; 9 bases agree with TRBD2. The trim removed 2 bases at V and 5 bases at J, leaving 6 bases unmatched. The CDR3 extends over 15 amino acids. Per the germline V gene, CDR1 is MDHEN and CDR2 is SYDVKM. In DNA, the CDR3 is TGTGCCAGCAGTTTAGCGGGGGGGTTCTCTGAGACCCAGTACTTC. It is translated as CASSLAGGFSETQYF.

The gene calls are TRBV19 and TRBJ1-4, with 12 bases identical to TRBD1. The J segment lost 8 bases and the V segment lost 5 bases, leaving 9 bases of the junction unmatched. The CDR3 extends over 16 amino acids. The germline CDR1 and CDR2 sequences are LNHDA and SQIVND (reference sequence). CDR3 sequence: CASSPGQGAPREKLFF. The CDR3 coding sequence is TGTGCCAGTAGTCCGGGACAGGGGGCACCGCGAGAAAAACTGTTTTTT.